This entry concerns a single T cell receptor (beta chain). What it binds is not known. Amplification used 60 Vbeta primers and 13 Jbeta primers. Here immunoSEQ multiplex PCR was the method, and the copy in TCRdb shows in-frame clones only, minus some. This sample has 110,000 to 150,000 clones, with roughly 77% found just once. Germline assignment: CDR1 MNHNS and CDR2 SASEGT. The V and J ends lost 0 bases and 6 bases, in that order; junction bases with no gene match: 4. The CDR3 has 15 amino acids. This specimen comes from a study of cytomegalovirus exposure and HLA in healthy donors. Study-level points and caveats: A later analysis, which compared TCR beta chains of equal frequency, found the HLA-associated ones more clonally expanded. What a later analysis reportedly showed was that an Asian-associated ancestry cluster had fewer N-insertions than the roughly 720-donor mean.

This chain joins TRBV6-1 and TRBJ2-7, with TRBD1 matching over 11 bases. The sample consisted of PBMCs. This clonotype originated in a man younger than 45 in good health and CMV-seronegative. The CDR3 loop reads CASSEAGTGGIEQYF. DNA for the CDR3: TGTGCCAGCAGTGAAGCCGGGACAGGGGGTATCGAGCAGTACTTC.